These 14 T cell receptor beta chains were all obtained from the same sample, sequenced in a study of blood T cell repertoires in COVID-19 (dated by TCRdb to the early 2020s). Library method: the immunoSEQ multiplex PCR assay. TCRdb holds this immuneACCESS table with in-frame rearrangements only. Some clones are missing; in checked studies, unresolved V genes explain under half, and the rest has no known cause. The sample records 130,000 or so clones, approximately 85% of which are singletons. The ten largest clones capture 12% of the sample. Material for sequencing was peripheral blood. These receptor sequences come from a human donor in a cohort sampled during active COVID-19.

This clone has just a few counts. This sequence joins TRBV19 and TRBJ1-1, with a tentative D call TRBD1 (5 bases). V was pared by 6 bases and J by 4 bases, with 12 bases between. The CDR3 is made up of 13 amino acids. Germline V CDR1 and CDR2: LNHDA, SQIVND (reference sequence). CDR3 in amino acids: CASRGPGGTEAFF. The CDR3 bases are TGTGCCAGTAGAGGCCCCGGGGGCACTGAAGCTTTCTTT.

This chain links TRBV6-5 with TRBJ2-7, with 7 positions matching TRBD1. Looked up from germline, CDR1 is MNHEY and CDR2 is SVGAGI. There are 13 residues in the CDR3. After removal of 6 bases from V and 2 bases from J, the junction contained 4 bases not matched to a gene. The DNA of the CDR3 is TGTGCCAGCAGAACTACAGGGGCCTACGAGCAGTACTTC. Residues: CASRTTGAYEQYF.

V usage is TRBV5-1 and J usage is TRBJ2-1, with 7 bases identical to TRBD1. The CDR3 loop spans 13 amino acids. Germline V gives CDR1 SGHRS, CDR2 YFSETQ. Unmatched junction bases numbered 3, after V lost 4 bases and J lost 5 bases. CDR3 coding DNA: TGCGCCAGCAGCAAGGACAGGAACAATGAGCAGTTCTTC. This sequence encodes CASSKDRNNEQFF. The complete variable domain, with remaining parts taken from reference TRBV5-1 and TRBJ2-1, reads KAGVTQTPRYLIKTRGQQVTLSCSPISGHRSVSWYQQTPGQGLQFLFEYFSETQRNKGNFPGRFSGRQFSNSRSEMNVSTLELGDSALYLCASSKDRNNEQFFGPGTRLTVL.

This chain joins TRBV19 and TRBJ1-1; perhaps TRBD1 as D (6 bases). CDR3 length: 15 residues. Trimming took off 0 bases at V and 5 bases at J, with 13 bases between the two ends. Germline V gene sequence: CDR1 LNHDA, CDR2 SQIVND (reference sequence). Here the CDR3 DNA reads TGTGCCAGTAGTATAGATATCAGGGGCTGGACTGAAGCTTTCTTT. It encodes CASSIDIRGWTEAFF. Combining the CDR3 with reference TRBV19 and TRBJ1-1 gives the whole variable domain DGGITQSPKYLFRKEGQNVTLSCEQNLNHDAMYWYRQDPGQGLRLIYYSQIVNDFQKGDIAEGYSVSREKKESFPLTVTSAQKNPTAFYLCASSIDIRGWTEAFFGQGTRLTVV.

This clone was observed a few times. The V gene is TRBV10-2, the J gene TRBJ2-5; TRBD2 might be the D (5 bases). V lost 3 bases and J lost 7, with 12 bases in between. The CDR3 contains 13 residues. Per the germline V gene, CDR1 is WSHSY and CDR2 is SAAADI. The CDR3 reads CASSETRVGTQYF. The CDR3 DNA sequence: TGCGCCAGCAGTGAAACTAGGGTGGGGACCCAGTACTTC.

This rearrangement joins TRBV2 to TRBJ2-1; D gene uncertain. Trimming removed 6 bases from V and 8 bases from J, with 11 bases in between. This CDR3 is 12 amino acids long. CDR1 is SNHLY, CDR2 FYNNEI, per germline. The CDR3 sequence: CASSFSDYEQFF. The CDR3 coding sequence is TGTGCCAGCAGCTTTAGTGACTATGAGCAGTTCTTC.

The chain links TRBV4-2 to TRBJ1-1; 11 bases fit TRBD1. The V gene's germline CDR1 is LGHNA and CDR2 YNFKEQ. V shed 8 bases, J shed 4 bases, and the junction held 3 bases outside the gene matches. The CDR3 has 13 amino acids. CDR3 in DNA: TGTGCCAGCGGGGGACAGGGGGTCACTGAAGCTTTCTTT. Protein: CASGGQGVTEAFF.

V and J are TRBV19 and TRBJ2-1; 7 bases are shared with TRBD2. There are 20 residues in the CDR3. From germline, CDR1 is LNHDA and CDR2 SQIVND (reference sequence). V was pared by 5 bases and J by 0 bases, with 19 bases of the junction left unmatched. CDR3 sequence (DNA): TGTGCCAGTAGTTCGCCCTCGTGGGGGGGAACTCCGAGCTCCTACAATGAGCAGTTCTTC. It is translated as CASSSPSWGGTPSSYNEQFF.

The chain carries TRBV5-1 and TRBJ1-1; 11 positions match TRBD1. From germline, CDR1 is SGHRS and CDR2 YFSETQ. The CDR3 length is 15 residues. The junction had 2 bases not matched to a gene; V was cut back by 2 bases and J by 2 bases. As DNA, the CDR3 is TGCGCCAGCAGCTTCGGGACAGGGGGAAACACTGAAGCTTTCTTT. It encodes CASSFGTGGNTEAFF.

CDR3 sequence: CASSESATNEKLFF. The CDR3 bases are TGTGCCAGCAGTGAGTCTGCAACTAATGAAAAACTGTTTTTT. This chain joins TRBV6-1 and TRBJ1-4; D is uncertain. The CDR3 covers 14 residues. The ends were cut back, 3 bases at V and 0 bases at J, with 5 bases in the middle. CDR1 and CDR2 (germline): MNHNS, SASEGT.

The genes are TRBV5-1 and TRBJ2-7, with D perhaps TRBD2 (6 bases). In germline, CDR1 is SGHRS, CDR2 YFSETQ. This CDR3 comprises 17 residues. V shed 3 bases and J shed 5 bases, with 24 bases lying between them. CDR3 protein: CASSWRGPAGHMDEQYF. The CDR3 DNA is TGCGCCAGCAGCTGGAGGGGCCCGGCAGGGCATATGGACGAGCAGTACTTC.

The J gene is TRBJ1-3, the V gene TRBV4-1; the D is unclear. This CDR3 is built from 19 residues. Germline V gene lookup returns CDR1 MGHRA and CDR2 YSYEKL. The germline V and J ends were trimmed by 1 base and 2 bases, with 21 bases remaining between them. For the CDR3, the DNA is TGCGCCAGCAGCCAAGGTGGAGGCAACGCGGCTGGAACTGGAAACACCATATATTTT. Protein: CASSQGGGNAAGTGNTIYF.

This chain connects TRBV2 to TRBJ1-1; D may be TRBD1 (6 bases). The germline V gene encodes CDR1 SNHLY and CDR2 FYNNEI. The V and J ends lost 5 bases and 4 bases respectively, with 17 bases between them. This CDR3 has 15 residues. CDR3 coding DNA: TGTGCCAGCAGTTCTCAGGGGACGGACCTCACTGAAGCTTTCTTT. Its translation: CASSSQGTDLTEAFF.

This chain joins TRBV19 and TRBJ2-3; 11 bases match TRBD2. The length of the CDR3 is 13 residues. Per germline, CDR1 LNHDA and CDR2 SQIVND (reference sequence). The CDR3 reads CGSSGGTTDTQYF. DNA of the CDR3: TGTGGCTCTAGCGGGGGGACCACAGATACGCAGTATTTT.